What follows is one T cell receptor (beta chain) and its context. Its matching antigen is unknown. Every sample yielded at least 6.5 million isolated PBMCs. The use of a sample-barcoded 5' primer and a J-beta primer mix characterized a second PCR of about 7 to 12 cycles. TCRdb called the 5' RACE reads again in MiXCR, with one record for every CDR3 protein. The sample shows under 750,000 distinct CDR3 sequences, around half of them seen only once. These data originate in a study of blood T cells in healthy people across ages. Turning to the study itself: The capture of about one barcoded beta molecule per two T cells was achieved by template switching.

CDR3 length: 13 residues. Germline-derived CDR1 and CDR2 are DFQATT and SNEGSKA (reference sequence). V was shortened by 4 bases and J by 3 bases, with 13 bases between the two germline ends. Study-level findings and limits: A strong correlation was seen between TCR beta diversity and naive T cell percentage. Investigators viewed diversity estimates from one million T cells as underestimates, the study reported.

V gene TRBV20-1 combines with J gene TRBJ2-7; D gene unclear. The receptor was isolated from an elderly man in good health. Sequencing was performed on blood. In DNA, the CDR3 is TGCAGTGCTAATGTCCAGAAGGGCTACGAGCAGTACTTC. Residues: CSANVQKGYEQYF.